The 22 T cell receptor beta chains reported below all come from one sample, sequenced in a study of T cell responses to AZD1222 COVID-19 vaccine. This table comes from immunoSEQ multiplex PCR, and its TCRdb copy is limited to in-frame clones, with some not included. This sample carries approximately 80,000 clones, about nine tenths of them seen once, and the ten largest clones take roughly 23%. The input for sequencing was peripheral blood, taken on day 0 of AZD1222 vaccination. These receptors all come from an adult in good health.

The rearrangement joins TRBV11-1 to TRBJ1-2, with D perhaps TRBD1 (5 bases). Germline V gene data show CDR1 as SGHAT and CDR2 as FQDESV (reference sequence). This CDR3 spans 16 amino acids. V was trimmed by 1 base and J by 4 bases, leaving 16 bases between them. The chain's CDR3 is CASSLGSGRRPYGYTF. The CDR3 nucleotides are TGTGCCAGCAGCTTAGGCTCGGGACGCCGACCCTATGGCTACACCTTC. The variable domain in full, completed from reference TRBV11-1 and TRBJ1-2, reads EAEVAQSPRYKITEKSQAVAFWCDPISGHATLYWYRQILGQGPELLVQFQDESVVDDSQLPKDRFSAERLKGVDSTLKIQPAELGDSAMYLCASSLGSGRRPYGYTFGSGTRLTVV.

In its sample, this clone was seen once. The J gene is TRBJ2-7, the V gene TRBV5-4; D is unclear. The CDR3 loop spans 14 amino acids. The V and J ends lost 4 bases and 2 bases respectively, with 13 bases between them. Germline V gene data show CDR1 as SGHNT and CDR2 as YYREEE (reference sequence). The CDR3 protein is CASSEGPEAYEQYF. CDR3 DNA sequence: TGTGCCAGCAGCGAAGGGCCCGAGGCCTACGAGCAGTACTTC. Combining the CDR3 with reference TRBV5-4 and TRBJ2-7 gives the whole variable domain ETGVTQSPTHLIKTRGQQVTLRCSSQSGHNTVSWYQQALGQGPQFIFQYYREEENGRGNFPPRFSGLQFPNYSSELNVNALELDDSALYLCASSEGPEAYEQYFGPGTRLTVT.

The CDR3 reads CSVTWSGQEQFF. CDR3 nucleotide sequence: TGCAGCGTCACCTGGTCGGGACAGGAGCAGTTCTTC. This chain uses TRBV29-1 with TRBJ2-1; 7 nucleotides agree with TRBD1. Germline V gives CDR1 SQVTM, CDR2 ANQGSEA. The V segment lost 6 bases and the J segment 10 bases; nucleotides outside the gene matches: 9. This CDR3 has 12 residues.

CDR3 residues: CASSEGIGSGGGDYNEQFF. The CDR3 nucleotides are TGCGCCAGCAGTGAGGGTATCGGCAGTGGGGGGGGCGACTACAATGAGCAGTTCTTC. The chain has TRBV10-1 and TRBJ2-1; maybe TRBD2 (7 bases). The CDR3 runs to 19 residues. Trimming pared 2 bases from V and 3 bases from J, leaving 23 bases between. Germline V gene data show CDR1 as WNHNN and CDR2 as SYGVQD (reference sequence).

This clone was recorded a few times. This chain connects TRBV14 to TRBJ1-2; D ambiguous. The germline V and J ends were trimmed by 0 bases and 8 bases, with 7 bases remaining between them. The CDR3 length is 12 residues. The germline gives CDR1 SGHDN, CDR2 FVKESK. CDR3 in DNA: TGTGCCAGCAGCCAAGATACCGGGGGCTACACCTTC. Translated, it gives CASSQDTGGYTF.

The chain has TRBV4-1 and TRBJ2-1; TRBD1 might be the D (5 bases). Trimming pared 1 base from V and 5 bases from J, leaving 9 bases between. Germline CDR1 and CDR2: MGHRA and YSYEKL. The CDR3 sequence is 14 residues long. In nucleotides, the CDR3 is TGCGCCAGCAGCCAAGGGGGCGTAAACAATGAGCAGTTCTTC. As protein: CASSQGGVNNEQFF.

The chain carries TRBV5-6 and TRBJ2-7; no reliable D call. V was clipped by 2 bases and J by 3 bases, with 9 bases between them. Germline CDR1 is SGHDT and CDR2 is YYEEEE. The CDR3 sequence is 13 residues long. Here the CDR3 DNA reads TGTGCCAGCAGCTTCGTGGACGGCTACGAGCAGTACTTC. Protein sequence: CASSFVDGYEQYF.

This chain uses TRBV29-1 with TRBJ2-5; maybe TRBD1 (6 bases). Trimming removed 7 bases at V and 3 bases at J, with 15 bases between. The CDR3 totals 13 residues. Germline V gene lookup returns CDR1 SQVTM and CDR2 ANQGSEA. The CDR3 protein is CSAKGGSEETQYF. The DNA for the CDR3 is TGCAGCGCCAAAGGGGGATCTGAAGAGACCCAGTACTTC.

The chain is built from TRBV7-8 and TRBJ1-3, with 7 bases fitting TRBD1. This CDR3 comprises 13 residues. The germline V gene encodes CDR1 SGHVS and CDR2 FQNEAQ. V trimming: 5 bases; J trimming: 4 bases; junction bases outside the gene matches: 2. The CDR3 is CASSLDRGNTIYF. The CDR3 coding sequence is TGTGCCAGCAGCCTGGACAGGGGAAACACCATATATTTT.

V is TRBV5-4 and J is TRBJ1-1; no firm D call. There are 13 residues in the CDR3. The germline CDR1 and CDR2 sequences are SGHNT and YYREEE (reference sequence). V shed 4 bases and J shed 2 bases, with 9 bases lying between them. Here the CDR3 reads CASSTLENTEAFF. The CDR3 nucleotides read TGTGCCAGCAGCACCCTAGAAAACACTGAAGCTTTCTTT.

The chain has TRBV7-9 and TRBJ1-1; weak D call: TRBD1 (5 bases). The germline V gene encodes CDR1 SEHNR and CDR2 FQNEAQ (reference sequence). Trimming stripped 3 bases from V and 3 bases from J, with 8 bases between. There are 13 residues in the CDR3. The DNA for the CDR3 is TGTGCCAGCAGCTTCAGGGTGGACACTGAAGCTTTCTTT. Protein: CASSFRVDTEAFF.

The chain is built from TRBV12-3 or TRBV12-4 and TRBJ1-2; a weak D match, TRBD1 (5 bases). The CDR3 runs to 13 residues. V was pared by 3 bases and J by 10 bases, with 15 bases between. This CDR3 reads CASSLRAGTIYTF. CDR3 DNA: TGTGCCAGCAGTTTGAGGGCGGGGACGATCTACACCTTC.

The chain couples TRBV3-1 (or the pseudogene TRBV3-2) to TRBJ2-3; 8 bases agree with TRBD1. V lost 2 bases and J lost 2; bases outside the gene matches: 3. The CDR3 has 15 residues. Germline CDR1 reads LGHDT; CDR2 reads YNNKEL (reference sequence). CDR3 DNA sequence: TGTGCCAGCAGCCAAAGGGACAGGACCACAGATACGCAGTATTTT. Translating gives CASSQRDRTTDTQYF.

This chain joins TRBV5-4 and TRBJ2-7; no firm D call. V lost 4 bases and J 5 bases, leaving 10 bases between the germline ends. The germline gives CDR1 SGHNT, CDR2 YYREEE (reference sequence). The CDR3 runs to 12 residues. CDR3 sequence reads: CASSRSSDEQYF. The CDR3 coding sequence is TGTGCCAGCAGCCGGTCATCGGACGAGCAGTACTTC. Combining the CDR3 with reference TRBV5-4 and TRBJ2-7 gives the whole variable domain ETGVTQSPTHLIKTRGQQVTLRCSSQSGHNTVSWYQQALGQGPQFIFQYYREEENGRGNFPPRFSGLQFPNYSSELNVNALELDDSALYLCASSRSSDEQYFGPGTRLTVT.

This rearrangement joins TRBV7-8 to TRBJ1-6; D ambiguous. Between the trimmed V and J ends, which lost 2 bases and 7 bases, there was a span of 9 bases. This CDR3 comprises 14 residues. Per germline, CDR1 SGHVS and CDR2 FQNEAQ. The CDR3 bases are TGTGCCAGCAGCTTACTCACGGAAAATTCACCCCTCCACTTT. This encodes CASSLLTENSPLHF.

This sequence joins TRBV20-1 and TRBJ1-2; D ambiguous. This CDR3 comprises 11 residues. Per the germline V gene, CDR1 is DFQATT and CDR2 is SNEGSKA (reference sequence). Trimming cost V 1 base and J 7 bases, with 7 bases left between them. The CDR3, as DNA: TGCAGTGCTAGAGGGGGTGGTGGCTACACCTTC. It codes for CSARGGGGYTF.

The chain links TRBV3-1 (or the pseudogene TRBV3-2) to TRBJ2-7; D might be TRBD2 (6 bases). CDR3 size: 14 residues. CDR1 is LGHDT, CDR2 YNNKEL, per germline (reference sequence). The ends were cut back, 4 bases at V and 4 bases at J, with 14 bases in the middle. The CDR3 region has the DNA TGTGCCAGCAGCCCTCGGGTAGCGGTTTACGAGCAGTACTTC. Its translation: CASSPRVAVYEQYF.

This clone is a singleton in its sample. The chain couples TRBV27 to TRBJ1-6, with D unclear. CDR1 is MNHEY, CDR2 SMNVEV, per germline (reference sequence). V lost 6 bases, J lost 2 bases, and 11 bases lay in between. There are 15 residues in the CDR3. CDR3 region: CASSLYFPYNSPLHF. CDR3 in DNA: TGTGCCAGCAGCCTCTACTTTCCCTATAATTCACCCCTCCACTTT.

V and J are TRBV21-1 and TRBJ2-1. TRBV21-1 is listed as a pseudogene. The CDR3 totals 15 residues. The CDR3 sequence: CASSRRALGFNEQFF. As DNA, the CDR3 is TGTGCCAGCAGCCGCCGGGCCCTCGGGTTCAATGAGCAGTTCTTC.

Only a few counts were recorded for this clone. J is TRBJ2-3 and V is TRBV10-3; 9 nucleotides line up with TRBD2. CDR3 length equals 15 residues. Germline CDR1 reads ENHRY; CDR2 reads SYGVKD. Trimming cost V 11 bases and J 1 base; bases outside gene matches: 10. CDR3 sequence (DNA): TGTGCCGTAAGATTTAGCGGGAGCCGCACAGATACGCAGTATTTT. It codes for CAVRFSGSRTDTQYF.

The rearrangement uses TRBV5-4 and TRBJ1-2, with D unclear. The CDR3 length is 13 residues. Trimming pared 3 bases from V and 3 bases from J, leaving 9 bases between. CDR1 and CDR2 from the germline V gene are SGHNT and YYREEE (reference sequence). CDR3 amino acids: CASSSEGYYGYTF. In DNA form, the CDR3 reads TGTGCCAGCAGCTCGGAGGGATACTATGGCTACACCTTC.

V usage is TRBV9 and J usage is TRBJ1-5; the D is unclear. This CDR3 contains 15 residues. In germline, CDR1 is SGDLS, CDR2 YYNGEE. The V end was cut by 0 bases, the J end by 3 bases, with 10 bases between. The CDR3 loop is CASSVEDTINQPQHF. The CDR3, as DNA: TGTGCCAGCAGCGTAGAGGATACCATCAATCAGCCCCAGCATTTT.